This T cell receptor beta chain derives from a study of T-cell memory formation after mild COVID-19. The study, taken as a whole, reports: Mostly located in CM and EM were contracting CD4+ clones, with contracting CD8+ clones located in EMRA. The finding that pre-infection memory included some responding clones suggested that cross-reactive memory joined. Whether second-wave clones peaking at day 37 were SARS-CoV-2 specific went unconfirmed.

5'RACE with constant-segment primers yielded barcoded, UMI-tagged TCR alpha and TCR beta cDNA libraries. TCRdb called the 5' RACE reads again in MiXCR, with one record for every CDR3 protein. The sample carries 350,000 to 500,000 distinct CDR3 sequences, 20% to 25% recorded once. Germline loops: CDR1 MGHRA, CDR2 YSYEKL. The CDR3 is 15 residues long. V was shortened by 4 bases and J by 0 bases, with 13 bases between the two germline ends. This clonotype was seen only once. What it binds is unknown. Sequencing used PBMCs or a T cell subset sorted from them (not recorded which). This chain connects TRBV4-1 to TRBJ2-7; weak D call: TRBD1 (5 bases). This TCR was recovered from an adult woman who had mild COVID-19 (a few samples of this study predate the infection). Cell type and time point are not known. For the CDR3, the DNA is TGCGCCAGCAGCCGCGAGACAGCACGCTCCTACGAGCAGTACTTC. Its protein is CASSRETARSYEQYF.